The present TCR beta chain was sequenced within a study of shared clonotypes between healthy human individuals. Germline V gives CDR1 LNHDA, CDR2 SQIVND (reference sequence). The V end lost 7 bases, the J end lost 1 base, and 10 bases lay between the germline ends. CDR3 length equals 13 residues. This table comes from immunoSEQ multiplex PCR, and its TCRdb copy is limited to in-frame clones, with some not included. The data contain more than 2 million clones, approximately 94% of them seen just once; the ten biggest clones take up 0.85% to 1.2%. Study-level points and caveats: What limited the represented genetic and exposure-history diversity was the small number of donors.

Positive CCR7 selection of CD45RO-negative cells yielded the naive CD8 cells, and terminally differentiated effector memory CD45RA+ cells were excluded. Donors included only healthy HIV-negative adults lacking recent acute infections or vaccinations. About this clone: Its cognate antigen is unknown.

This TCR was sampled from a man between 18 and 35 years old in good health. Specimen: naive CD8+ T cells sorted from blood. The genes are TRBV19 and TRBJ1-1; D not certain. As DNA, the CDR3 is TGTGCCAGTATCCCGGACGGGAACACTGAAGCTTTCTTT. Translated: CASIPDGNTEAFF.